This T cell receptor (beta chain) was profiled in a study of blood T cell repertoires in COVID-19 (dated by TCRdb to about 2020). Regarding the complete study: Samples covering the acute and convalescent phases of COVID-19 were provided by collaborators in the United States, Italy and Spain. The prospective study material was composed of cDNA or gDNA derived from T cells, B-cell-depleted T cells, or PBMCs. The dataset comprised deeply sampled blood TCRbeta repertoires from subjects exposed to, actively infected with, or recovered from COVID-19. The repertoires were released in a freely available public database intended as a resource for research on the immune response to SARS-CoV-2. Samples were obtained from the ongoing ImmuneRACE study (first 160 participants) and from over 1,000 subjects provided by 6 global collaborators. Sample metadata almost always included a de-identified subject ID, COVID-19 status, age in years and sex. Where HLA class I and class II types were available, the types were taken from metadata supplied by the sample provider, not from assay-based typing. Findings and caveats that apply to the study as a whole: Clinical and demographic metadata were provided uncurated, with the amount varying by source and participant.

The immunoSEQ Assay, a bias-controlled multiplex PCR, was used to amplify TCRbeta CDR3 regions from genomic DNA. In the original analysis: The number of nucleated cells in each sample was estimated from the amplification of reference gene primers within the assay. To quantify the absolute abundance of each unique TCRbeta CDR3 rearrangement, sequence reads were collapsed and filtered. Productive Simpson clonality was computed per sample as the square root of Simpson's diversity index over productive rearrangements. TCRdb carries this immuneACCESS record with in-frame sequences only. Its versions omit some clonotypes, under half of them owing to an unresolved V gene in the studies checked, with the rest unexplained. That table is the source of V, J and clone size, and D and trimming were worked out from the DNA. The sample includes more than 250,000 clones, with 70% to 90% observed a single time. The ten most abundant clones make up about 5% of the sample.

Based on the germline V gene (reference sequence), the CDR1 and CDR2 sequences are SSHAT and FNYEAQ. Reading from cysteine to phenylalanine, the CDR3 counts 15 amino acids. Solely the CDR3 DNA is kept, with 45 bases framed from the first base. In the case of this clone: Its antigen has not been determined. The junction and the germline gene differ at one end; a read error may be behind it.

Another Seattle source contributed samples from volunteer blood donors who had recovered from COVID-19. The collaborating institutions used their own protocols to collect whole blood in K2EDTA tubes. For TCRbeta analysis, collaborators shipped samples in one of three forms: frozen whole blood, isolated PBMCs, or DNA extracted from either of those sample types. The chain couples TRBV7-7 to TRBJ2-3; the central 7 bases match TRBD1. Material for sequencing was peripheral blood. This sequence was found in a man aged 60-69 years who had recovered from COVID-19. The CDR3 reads CASSLGQGGTDTQYF. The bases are TGTGCTAGCAGCTTAGGGCAGGGGGGCACAGATACGCAGTATTTT.